This T cell receptor beta chain is from a study of T cells after yellow fever vaccination. The germline V gene encodes CDR1 ENHRY and CDR2 SYGVKD. CDR3 length equals 13 residues. V gave up 6 bases and J gave up 6 bases; unmatched junction bases: 4. TCRdb recomputed calls from the 5' RACE reads with MiXCR, one row per CDR3 protein. The sample consists of under 300,000 distinct CDR3 sequences, less than 9% of them appearing once. The source of this sequence is a man in his thirties or forties who received the YFV17D yellow fever vaccine. This rearrangement joins TRBV10-3 to TRBJ2-3; 9 positions agree with TRBD2. Sequencing was performed on CD4+ T cells sorted from PBMCs, taken 15 days after the yellow fever booster vaccination. The CDR3, as DNA: TGTGCCATCAGGGGGACTAGCAAGGATACGCAGTATTTT. It yields the protein CAIRGTSKDTQYF.